A selection of T cell receptor beta chains follows, all from one sample in a study of blood T cell repertoires in COVID-19. Assay used: immunoSEQ multiplex PCR; TCRdb lists only in-frame clones, some missing. The top ten hold roughly a quarter of the sample, which has 42,000 or so clones, roughly three quarters seen once. The sequenced sample consisted of peripheral blood. The origin of the receptors is an elderly man with acute or convalescent COVID-19. CDR3s include the opening cysteine and the closing phenylalanine or tryptophan. The D gene is left open where the match is weak. Clone size appears in some rows only: once, few, many, or a class for an expanded clone.

>NA|TRBV9|NA|TRBJ1-2
TGTGCCAGCAGCGCCCCCTCCCGGCGGGGCTACACCTTC
CASSAPSRRGYTF
>NA|TRBV30|NA|TRBJ1-2
TGTGCCTGGAGTGTACAAGTTGGCTACACCTTC
CAWSVQVGYTF
>TRBD1|TRBV6-5|NA|TRBJ1-2
TGTGCCCAAGGGGACAGTGGGAGGTATGGCTACACCTTC
CAQGDSGRYGYTF
>NA|TRBV6-5|once|TRBJ1-4
TGTGCCAGCAGTTACCGACAGTCGGGAGAGAAACTGTTTTTT
CASSYRQSGEKLFF
>NA|TRBV11-3|few|TRBJ1-1
TGTGCCAGCAGTCAGGGGTTGGACACTGAAGCTTTCTTT
CASSQGLDTEAFF
>TRBD2|TRBV2|NA|TRBJ2-1
TGTGCCAGCATGGGACTAGCGGGGATCAATGAGCAGTTCTTC
CASMGLAGINEQFF
>TRBD1|TRBV19|NA|TRBJ1-2
TGTGCCAGCCGGGACAGGGGACTGTATGGCTACACCTTC
CASRDRGLYGYTF
>TRBD1|TRBV11-1|NA|TRBJ2-7
TGTGCCAGCAGCTTAGCAGACAGGGGTGTCTACGAGCAGTACTTC
CASSLADRGVYEQYF
>NA|TRBV7-3|NA|TRBJ1-6
TGTGCCAGCAGCTTACAGGGAGGGGGGAGTTCACCCCTCCACTTT
CASSLQGGGSSPLHF
>NA|TRBV7-3|NA|TRBJ1-1
TGTGCCAGCAGCTTAACAGGGGAAGTCACTGAAGCTTTCTTT
CASSLTGEVTEAFF
>NA|TRBV5-4|NA|TRBJ1-1
TGTGCCAGCGCCCCCGGGGGGAACACTGAAGCTTTCTTT
CASAPGGNTEAFF